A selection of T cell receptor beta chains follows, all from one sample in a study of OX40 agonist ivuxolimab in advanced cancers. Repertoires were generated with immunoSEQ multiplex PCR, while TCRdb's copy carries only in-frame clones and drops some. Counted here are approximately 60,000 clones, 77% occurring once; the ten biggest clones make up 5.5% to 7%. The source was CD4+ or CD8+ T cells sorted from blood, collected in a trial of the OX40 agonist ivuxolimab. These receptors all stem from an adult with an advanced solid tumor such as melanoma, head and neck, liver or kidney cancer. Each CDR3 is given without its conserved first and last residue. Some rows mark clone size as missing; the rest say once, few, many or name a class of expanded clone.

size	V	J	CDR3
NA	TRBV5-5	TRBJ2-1	ASSRRGTEMNNEQF
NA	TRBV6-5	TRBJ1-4	ASSYVGGGIEKLF
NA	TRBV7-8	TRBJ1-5	ASSPTGGINQPQH
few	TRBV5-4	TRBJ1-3	ASHDSTGNTIY
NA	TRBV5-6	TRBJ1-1	ASTRRRNTEAF
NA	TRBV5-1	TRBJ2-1	ASSSSSRYNEQF
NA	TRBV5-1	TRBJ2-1	ASSWTSGVYNEQF
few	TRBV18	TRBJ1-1	ASSPDRGQGTEAF
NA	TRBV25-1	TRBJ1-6	ASSEYPENSPLH
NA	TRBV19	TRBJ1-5	ASSLRQGNQPQH
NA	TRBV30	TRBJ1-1	AWRGSGNTEAF
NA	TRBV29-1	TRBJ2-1	SVYKGSNEQF
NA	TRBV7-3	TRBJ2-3	ASSDMGLAGVDTQY
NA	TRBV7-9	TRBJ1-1	ASSPPGRVENTEAF
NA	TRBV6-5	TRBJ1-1	ASSYSPGQGTAF
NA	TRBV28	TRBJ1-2	ASTFSYSSYGYT
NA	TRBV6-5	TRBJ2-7	ASSHGPREQY
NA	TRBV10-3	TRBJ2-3	AIGQGGQGSTDTQY
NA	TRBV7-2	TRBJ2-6	ASSPYNSGANVLT
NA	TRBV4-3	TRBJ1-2	ASSQDPGARPDGYT
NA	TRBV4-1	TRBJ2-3	ASSQEGIGVTQY
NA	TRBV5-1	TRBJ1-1	ASSFEDGLGEAF
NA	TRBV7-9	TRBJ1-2	ASSPPVDT
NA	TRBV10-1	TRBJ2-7	ASSEGSAGSSYEQY
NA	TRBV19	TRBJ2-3	ASSIVETDTQY
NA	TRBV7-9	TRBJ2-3	ASSGRDTRTDTQY
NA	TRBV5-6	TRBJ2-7	ASSPYPTSVYEQY
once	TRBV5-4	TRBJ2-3	ASSLGQGDTDTQY
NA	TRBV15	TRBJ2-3	ATSVTSETDTQY
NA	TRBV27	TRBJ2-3	ASSFAGPRTDTQY
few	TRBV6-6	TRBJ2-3	ASSYSGKDTQY
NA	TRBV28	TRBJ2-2	ASRRNTGELF
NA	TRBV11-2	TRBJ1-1	ASSLGRGASEAF
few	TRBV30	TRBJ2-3	AWSPSGGADTQY
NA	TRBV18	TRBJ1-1	ASSQQQGGDTEAF
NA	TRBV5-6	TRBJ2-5	ASSPQRAGVQETQY
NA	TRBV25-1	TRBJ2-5	ASSDPQQTQTQY
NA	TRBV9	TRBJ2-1	ASSTRGVDEQF
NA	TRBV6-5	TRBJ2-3	ASRGGGDTDTQY
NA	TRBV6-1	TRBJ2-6	ASSEAGFSGANVLT
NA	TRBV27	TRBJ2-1	ASSLPRTSGSGVEQF
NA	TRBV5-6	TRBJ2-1	ASSIRDYINEQF
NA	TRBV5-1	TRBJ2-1	ASSPGLAGGYNEQF
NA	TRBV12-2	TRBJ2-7	ASRSGGKQY
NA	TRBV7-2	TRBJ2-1	ASSSQGGQGFYMGQF
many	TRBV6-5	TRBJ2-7	ASSYRQGEQY
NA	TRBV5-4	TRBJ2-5	ASSWGTSGQETQY
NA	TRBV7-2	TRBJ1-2	ASSPRAGGYGYT
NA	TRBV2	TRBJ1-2	ASRDLGGNYGYT
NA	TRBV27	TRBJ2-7	ASSYQAGGHPYEQY